Below, 23 T cell receptor beta chains from the same sample are listed, as sequenced in a study of blood T cell repertoires in COVID-19. Produced via immunoSEQ multiplex PCR; TCRdb's table is partial and in-frame only. Among a few hundred thousand clones listed, 80% to 90% were seen once. The specimen was PBMCs or T cells enriched from blood (not recorded which). These receptors originate from a woman aged 18-29 years who had recovered from COVID-19.

In regard to this clone: Other DNA variants within this sample encode the same CDR3. The V call is TRBV9, the J call TRBJ2-3, with no clear D. The CDR3 has 13 amino acids. The V end lost 3 bases, the J end lost 0 bases, and 5 bases lay between the germline ends. Germline CDR1 SGDLS, CDR2 YYNGEE. CDR3 region: CASSGTSTDTQYF. As DNA, the CDR3 is TGTGCCAGCAGCGGAACTAGCACAGATACGCAGTATTTT.

The V gene is TRBV24-1, the J gene TRBJ2-6, with 7 bases identical to TRBD1. From germline, CDR1 is KGHDR and CDR2 SFDVKD. After removal of 4 bases from V and 0 bases from J, the junction contained 8 bases not matched to a gene. The length of the CDR3 is 18 residues. The CDR3 nucleotides are TGTGCCACCAGTGAACGGGACAGACTCCGCTCTGGGGCCAACGTCCTGACTTTC. Its translation: CATSERDRLRSGANVLTF.

The chain is built from TRBV27 and TRBJ1-1; 10 bases are a match to TRBD1. From germline, CDR1 is MNHEY and CDR2 SMNVEV (reference sequence). V lost 3 bases to trimming and J lost 5 bases; unmatched junction nucleotides: 3. CDR3 length equals 14 residues. The DNA of the CDR3 is TGTGCCAGCAGTTTTGACAGGGGGCTTACTGAAGCTTTCTTT. Amino acid sequence: CASSFDRGLTEAFF.

The chain uses TRBV9 and TRBJ2-1, with 8 bases aligning to TRBD2. The germline CDR1 and CDR2 sequences are SGDLS and YYNGEE. V lost 3 bases to trimming and J lost 0 bases; unmatched junction nucleotides: 8. This CDR3 is built from 17 residues. CDR3 DNA: TGTGCCAGCAGCGGCGGACTAGCCCTGAGCTCCTACAATGAGCAGTTCTTC. Encoded protein: CASSGGLALSSYNEQFF.

The chain couples TRBV6-5 to TRBJ1-6; weak D call: TRBD1 (5 bases). The CDR3 sequence is 15 residues long. Trimming took 5 bases from V and 6 from J, leaving 14 bases between them. Germline V gene sequence: CDR1 MNHEY, CDR2 SVGAGI. CDR3 nucleotide sequence: TGTGCCAGCAGTCCCAGGGCAGGGTCTAATTCACCCCTCCACTTT. It is translated as CASSPRAGSNSPLHF.

The chain carries TRBV6-1 and TRBJ2-7; a weak D match, TRBD1 (6 bases). Trimming removed 2 bases from V and 8 bases from J, with 13 bases in between. Germline CDR1 and CDR2: MNHNS and SASEGT. CDR3 length: 13 residues. CDR3 nucleotides: TGTGCCAGCAGTGAAAGCCCCCAGGGGAAGCAGTACTTC. This encodes CASSESPQGKQYF.

This clone was observed a single time. The V gene is TRBV7-2, the J gene TRBJ2-1; a weak D match, TRBD2 (5 bases). Trimming removed 4 bases at V and 4 bases at J, with 8 bases between. CDR3 length: 13 amino acids. Germline lookup yields CDR1 SGHTA and CDR2 FQGNSA. CDR3 nucleotide sequence: TGTGCCAGCAGCTCCGACTATTACAATGAGCAGTTCTTC. Its translation: CASSSDYYNEQFF.

The chain employs TRBV5-1 and TRBJ1-1; D call uncertain. Trimming stripped 0 bases from V and 2 bases from J, with 8 bases between. Germline V gene lookup returns CDR1 SGHRS and CDR2 YFSETQ. This CDR3 comprises 14 residues. The DNA for the CDR3 is TGCGCCAGCAGCTTGGACAGCATAAACACTGAAGCTTTCTTT. Its translation: CASSLDSINTEAFF.

The V gene is TRBV5-4, the J gene TRBJ2-2; 8 bases line up with TRBD2. V lost 1 base and J lost 6; bases outside the gene matches: 5. Looked up from germline, CDR1 is SGHNT and CDR2 is YYREEE (reference sequence). The CDR3 covers 15 residues. This CDR3 is CASSLKGLDPGELFF. The DNA of the CDR3 is TGTGCCAGCAGCTTGAAGGGACTAGACCCCGGGGAGCTGTTTTTT. Based on the CDR3 plus reference TRBV5-4 and TRBJ2-2, the full variable domain is ETGVTQSPTHLIKTRGQQVTLRCSSQSGHNTVSWYQQALGQGPQFIFQYYREEENGRGNFPPRFSGLQFPNYSSELNVNALELDDSALYLCASSLKGLDPGELFFGEGSRLTVL.

This chain connects TRBV11-3 to TRBJ1-2, with TRBD1 matching over 10 bases. The ends lost 5 bases at V and 11 bases at J; junction bases unmatched: 11. CDR3 length equals 14 residues. Per germline, CDR1 SGHNT and CDR2 YENEEA. The CDR3 reads CASSPGGWDRGYTF. The CDR3 DNA reads as TGTGCCAGCAGCCCAGGCGGTTGGGACAGGGGATACACCTTC.

This chain joins TRBV6-5 and TRBJ1-1, with D unclear. This CDR3 comprises 13 residues. V lost 7 bases to trimming and J lost 3 bases, with 12 bases between them. Looked up from germline, CDR1 is MNHEY and CDR2 is SVGAGI. The CDR3 DNA reads TGTGCCAGCACTAGTGAGATGGACACTGAAGCTTTCTTT. This codes for CASTSEMDTEAFF.

This chain links TRBV28 with TRBJ1-1; D is undetermined. The V gene's germline CDR1 is MDHEN and CDR2 SYDVKM. This CDR3 is 16 amino acids long. Trimming took 4 bases from V and 4 from J, leaving 19 bases between them. Here the CDR3 DNA reads TGTGCCAGCAGTTCCCCCCTAGAGCCGGTGGGCACTGAAGCTTTCTTT. Translation gives CASSSPLEPVGTEAFF.

This rearrangement joins TRBV28 to TRBJ1-1, with D possibly TRBD1 on 5 matching bases. Trimming took 8 bases from V and 5 from J, leaving 12 bases between them. The CDR3 is made up of 12 amino acids. Germline CDR1 and CDR2: MDHEN and SYDVKM. CDR3 sequence reads: CASLPGRTEAFF. The CDR3 DNA reads TGTGCCAGCCTTCCAGGGAGGACTGAAGCTTTCTTT.

The chain has TRBV2 and TRBJ1-2, with D possibly matching TRBD1 (5 bases). The V end was cut by 4 bases, the J end by 4 bases, with 10 bases between. Germline assignment: CDR1 SNHLY and CDR2 FYNNEI. This CDR3 contains 13 residues. CDR3 sequence: CASSGGGPYGYTF. CDR3 DNA sequence: TGTGCCAGCAGTGGCGGGGGACCCTATGGCTACACCTTC.

The chain combines TRBV3-1 (or the pseudogene TRBV3-2) with TRBJ1-2; 9 bases are shared with TRBD1. The CDR3 runs to 14 residues. V was clipped by 4 bases and J by 9 bases; unmatched bases: 9. Germline-derived CDR1 and CDR2 are LGHDT and YNNKEL (reference sequence). CDR3 coding DNA: TGTGCCAGCAGCCCGGGACAGGGCCTAACTAGCTACACCTTC. This codes for CASSPGQGLTSYTF.

The genes are TRBV7-2 and TRBJ1-4; 8 bases fit TRBD1. Germline-derived CDR1 and CDR2 are SGHTA and FQGNSA. Trimming at V came to 1 base and at J to 7 bases, leaving 8 bases not matched to a gene. This CDR3 comprises 16 residues. The CDR3 here is CASSLGVAGGGEKLFF. For the CDR3, the DNA is TGTGCCAGCAGCTTAGGGGTGGCAGGGGGCGGTGAAAAACTGTTTTTT.

The chain carries TRBV18 and TRBJ1-1; possibly TRBD1 for D (5 bases). V lost 6 bases to trimming and J lost 0 bases, with 8 bases between them. CDR1 and CDR2 from the germline V gene are KGHSH and LQKENI. The length of the CDR3 is 13 residues. The CDR3 bases are TGTGCCAGCTCCGCGGGGGTGAACACTGAAGCTTTCTTT. It translates to CASSAGVNTEAFF. Full variable domain (rest looked up from reference TRBV18 and TRBJ1-1): NAGVMQNPRHLVRRRGQEARLRCSPMKGHSHVYWYRQLPEEGLKFMVYLQKENIIDESGMPKERFSAEFPKEGPSILRIQQVVRGDSAAYFCASSAGVNTEAFFGQGTRLTVV.

This chain links TRBV6-4 with TRBJ2-2, with TRBD1 as a possible D gene (5 bases). Germline assignment: CDR1 MRHNA and CDR2 SNTAGT. CDR3 length equals 13 residues. V lost 5 bases, J lost 5 bases, and 9 bases lay in between. CDR3 sequence reads: CASSSTGTGELFF. Written as DNA, the CDR3 is TGTGCCAGCAGTTCAACAGGAACCGGGGAGCTGTTTTTT.

The CDR3 bases are TGTGCCAGCAGTCGAACGACGGGGTGGTCGCCAGATACGCAGTATTTT. It yields the protein CASSRTTGWSPDTQYF. The V call is TRBV6-6, the J call TRBJ2-3; D is perhaps TRBD2 (5 bases). The CDR3 has 16 amino acids. Looked up from germline, CDR1 is MNHNY and CDR2 is SVGAGI (reference sequence). The V gene lost 5 bases and the J gene lost 4 bases, with 19 bases spanning the gap.

The chain combines TRBV7-9 with TRBJ2-7; 8 bases match TRBD2. The CDR3 has 12 amino acids. Germline assignment: CDR1 SEHNR and CDR2 FQNEAQ (reference sequence). Trimming removed 8 bases from V and 4 bases from J; junction bases left unmatched: 4. The CDR3 DNA is TGTGCCAGCCGCGGGGGGACGTACGAGCAGTACTTC. Encoded protein: CASRGGTYEQYF.

The V and J genes are TRBV27 and TRBJ2-2; TRBD1 aligns across 8 bases. The CDR3 runs to 19 residues. V was pared by 5 bases and J by 0 bases, with 14 bases of the junction left unmatched. Germline-derived CDR1 and CDR2 are MNHEY and SMNVEV (reference sequence). CDR3 coding DNA: TGTGCCAGCAGTACTACGACAGGGGCACTCTTCGCGAACACCGGGGAGCTGTTTTTT. Protein: CASSTTTGALFANTGELFF.

The chain uses TRBV4-2 and TRBJ2-3; D gene uncertain. The CDR3 has 18 amino acids. V dropped 0 bases and J dropped 0 bases, with 16 bases sitting between them. Germline V gene data show CDR1 as LGHNA and CDR2 as YNFKEQ. DNA of the CDR3: TGTGCCAGCAGCCAAGACGATCGACTTCCCTCAAGCACAGATACGCAGTATTTT. This sequence encodes CASSQDDRLPSSTDTQYF.

J is TRBJ2-3 and V is TRBV19; 12 bases agree with TRBD1. From germline, CDR1 is LNHDA and CDR2 SQIVND (reference sequence). There are 16 residues in the CDR3. Trimming removed 6 bases from V and 2 bases from J; junction bases left unmatched: 6. CDR3: CASRTPGQGATDTQYF. CDR3 DNA sequence: TGTGCCAGTAGGACACCGGGACAGGGGGCCACAGATACGCAGTATTTT.